The next 19 T cell receptor beta chains were all read from a single sample in a study of T-cell memory formation after mild COVID-19. TCRdb fed the 5' RACE reads into MiXCR, producing one record per CDR3 protein. The table lists around 470,000 distinct CDR3 sequences, over 15% of them singletons. Sequencing was done on a sample of PBMCs or a T cell subset sorted from them (not recorded which). Receptors originate from an adult woman who had mild COVID-19 (a few samples of this study predate the infection). Cell type and time point are not known.

This clonotype was seen more than once but under ten times. V usage is TRBV18 and J usage is TRBJ1-1, with TRBD1 matching 9 bases. Germline V CDR1 and CDR2: KGHSH, LQKENI. V shed 4 bases, J shed 4 bases, and the junction held 7 bases outside the gene matches. The CDR3 sequence is 15 residues long. The CDR3 nucleotides read TGTGCCAGCTCACGCTCCGGGACAGGGATCACTGAAGCTTTCTTT. The encoded protein is CASSRSGTGITEAFF.

Sample share makes this clonotype medium-sized (0.01 to 0.1%). The rearrangement joins TRBV28 to TRBJ1-1, with D perhaps matching TRBD1 (6 bases). Germline V gene lookup returns CDR1 MDHEN and CDR2 SYDVKM. V was cut by 3 bases and J by 6 bases, with 17 bases left in between. The CDR3 runs to 15 residues. CDR3 DNA sequence: TGTGCCAGCAGTTTGAGGCAGGGGATCGTAGCTGAAGCTTTCTTT. The encoded protein is CASSLRQGIVAEAFF. Full variable domain (rest looked up from reference TRBV28 and TRBJ1-1): DVKVTQSSRYLVKRTGEKVFLECVQDMDHENMFWYRQDPGLGLRLIYFSYDVKMKEKGDIPEGYSVSREKKERFSLILESASTNQTSMYLCASSLRQGIVAEAFFGQGTRLTVV.

This clonotype was seen a few times. The J gene is TRBJ1-5, the V gene TRBV5-5; perhaps TRBD1 as D (5 bases). Germline CDR1 and CDR2: SGHKS and YYEKEE (reference sequence). Trimming took off 0 bases at V and 4 bases at J, with 11 bases between the two ends. The CDR3 is 15 amino acids. DNA for the CDR3: TGTGCCAGCAGCTTGGATTCGGCAGGGAATCAGCCCCAGCATTTT. Amino acids: CASSLDSAGNQPQHF.

The chain has TRBV6-2 or TRBV6-3 and TRBJ2-1, with TRBD2 matching over 13 bases. After removal of 5 bases from V and 9 bases from J, the junction contained 7 bases not matched to a gene. Germline V lookup: CDR1 MNHEY, CDR2 SVGEGT. This CDR3 spans 15 amino acids. CDR3 in amino acids: CASSPRTSGGGEQFF. The CDR3 DNA reads as TGTGCCAGCAGTCCCCGGACTAGCGGGGGAGGTGAGCAGTTCTTC.

This chain links TRBV3-1 with TRBJ2-3, with 9 bases fitting TRBD2. This CDR3 is built from 15 residues. V lost 0 bases to trimming and J lost 6 bases; unmatched junction nucleotides: 4. Germline CDR1 reads LGHDT; CDR2 reads YNNKEL (reference sequence). CDR3 in amino acids: CASSQDPSGMDTQYF. CDR3 bases: TGTGCCAGCAGCCAAGACCCTAGCGGGATGGATACGCAGTATTTT.

This clonotype was counted only a few times. The chain couples TRBV12-3 or TRBV12-4 to TRBJ2-4, with D perhaps matching TRBD2 (7 bases). The CDR3 extends over 14 amino acids. Trimming removed 6 bases from V and 1 base from J, with 10 bases in between. The CDR3, as DNA: TGTGCCAGCAGCCGGGGGGCGGCCAAAAACATTCAGTACTTC. Its translation is CASSRGAAKNIQYF.

The chain couples TRBV5-1 to TRBJ2-3; 10 nucleotides line up with TRBD1. The germline CDR1 and CDR2 sequences are SGHRS and YFSETQ. The CDR3 contains 15 residues. V lost 0 bases to trimming and J lost 4 bases; unmatched junction nucleotides: 2. The CDR3 coding sequence is TGCGCCAGCAGCTTGGACGGGACAGGGGCAGATACGCAGTATTTT. It specifies CASSLDGTGADTQYF.

The CDR3 loop is CASSQDGGTDTQYF. In DNA form, the CDR3 reads TGCGCCAGCAGCCAAGATGGAGGCACAGATACGCAGTATTTT. V is TRBV4-3 and J is TRBJ2-3, with D unclear. Trimming removed 0 bases at V and 1 base at J, with 5 bases between. Germline CDR1 is LGHNA and CDR2 is YSLEER. The CDR3 runs to 14 residues.

This clonotype was found many times. The chain uses TRBV5-1 and TRBJ1-5, with D perhaps TRBD1 (5 bases). The V and J ends lost 4 bases and 4 bases respectively, with 12 bases between them. Germline assignment: CDR1 SGHRS and CDR2 YFSETQ. This CDR3 has 14 residues. CDR3 loop: CASSPSNRNQPQHF. Written as DNA, the CDR3 is TGCGCCAGCAGCCCGTCGAACAGGAATCAGCCCCAGCATTTT.

This clonotype was seen only a few times. This chain connects TRBV6-5 to TRBJ2-7; D ambiguous. V was trimmed by 8 bases and J by 2 bases, leaving 13 bases between them. Germline CDR1 is MNHEY and CDR2 is SVGAGI. This CDR3 is 13 amino acids long. CDR3 in DNA: TGTGCCAGCTACCGACTTGGGGCCTACGAGCAGTACTTC. It encodes CASYRLGAYEQYF.

This clonotype was found a few times. CDR3 DNA sequence: TGCAGTGCTACCGGACAGGGTGGTAATTCACCCCTCCACTTT. Translated, it gives CSATGQGGNSPLHF. The V call is TRBV20-1, the J call TRBJ1-6; TRBD1 matches 8 bases. Germline V gene data show CDR1 as DFQATT and CDR2 as SNEGSKA (reference sequence). The trim removed 4 bases at V and 6 bases at J, leaving 5 bases unmatched. There are 14 residues in the CDR3.

This chain joins TRBV3-1 and TRBJ2-1; D remains ambiguous. Between the trimmed V and J ends, which lost 1 base and 0 bases, there was a span of 7 bases. Germline V gene sequence: CDR1 LGHDT, CDR2 YNNKEL (reference sequence). This CDR3 has 15 residues. CDR3 sequence reads: CASSQAPFSYNEQFF. The CDR3 DNA is TGTGCCAGCAGCCAAGCCCCATTCTCCTACAATGAGCAGTTCTTC.

CDR3 amino acids: CASTLTTGATDTQYF. The CDR3 region has the DNA TGTGCCAGTACCCTAACGACAGGAGCCACAGATACGCAGTATTTT. The chain has TRBV19 and TRBJ2-3, with a possible D match to TRBD1 (6 bases). The CDR3 loop spans 15 amino acids. Germline V CDR1 and CDR2: LNHDA, SQIVND (reference sequence). V was pared by 7 bases and J by 2 bases, with 16 bases between. Full variable domain (missing parts from reference TRBV19 and TRBJ2-3): DGGITQSPKYLFRKEGQNVTLSCEQNLNHDAMYWYRQDPGQGLRLIYYSQIVNDFQKGDIAEGYSVSREKKESFPLTVTSAQKNPTAFYLCASTLTTGATDTQYFGPGTRLTVL.

CDR3 sequence: CSARQGREKLFF. DNA of the CDR3: TGCAGTGCTCGACAGGGGAGAGAAAAACTGTTTTTT. The chain joins TRBV20-1 to TRBJ1-4; 8 positions agree with TRBD1. Germline V CDR1 and CDR2: DFQATT, SNEGSKA (reference sequence). J gave up 8 bases and V 5 bases, and 4 bases lay outside the gene matches. The CDR3 length is 12 residues.

The chain carries TRBV29-1 and TRBJ1-2, with a tentative D call TRBD1 (6 bases). This CDR3 spans 16 amino acids. The V gene lost 8 bases and the J gene lost 2 bases, with 24 bases spanning the gap. The germline gives CDR1 SQVTM, CDR2 ANQGSEA. As DNA, the CDR3 is TGCAGCAGCGTTCGGGACACAGTCGGGGGAAACTATGGCTACACCTTC. Residues: CSSVRDTVGGNYGYTF.

V gene TRBV7-6 combines with J gene TRBJ2-7; possibly TRBD2 for D (6 bases). Germline CDR1 is SGHVS and CDR2 is FNYEAQ. V lost 1 base, J lost 3 bases, and 13 bases lay in between. The CDR3 totals 15 residues. The chain's CDR3 is CASSLGGSSDYEQYF. In DNA, the CDR3 is TGTGCCAGCAGCTTAGGAGGATCTAGCGACTACGAGCAGTACTTC.

This clonotype was found a few times. The V and J genes are TRBV7-2 and TRBJ2-4, with TRBD1 identical over 7 bases. The CDR3 length is 14 residues. The ends lost 5 bases at V and 4 bases at J; junction bases unmatched: 5. CDR1 is SGHTA and CDR2 is FQGNSA in the germline V gene. In nucleotides, the CDR3 is TGTGCCAGCAGCGCCTACAGGGGAAAAAACATTCAGTACTTC. Translated, it gives CASSAYRGKNIQYF. The full variable domain, completed using reference TRBV7-2 and TRBJ2-4, is GAGVSQSPSNKVTEKGKDVELRCDPISGHTALYWYRQSLGQGLEFLIYFQGNSAPDKSGLPSDRFSAERTGGSVSTLTIQRTQQEDSAVYLCASSAYRGKNIQYFGAGTRLSVL.

This clonotype was counted between two and nine times. V is TRBV7-9 and J is TRBJ1-2; D is possibly TRBD1 (6 bases). Germline V gene data show CDR1 as SEHNR and CDR2 as FQNEAQ (reference sequence). This CDR3 has 14 amino acids. The V end was cut by 4 bases, the J end by 11 bases, with 20 bases between. The CDR3 protein is CASSSEGTGPRYTF. The CDR3 DNA reads TGTGCCAGCAGCTCCGAGGGCACAGGGCCCCGATACACCTTC.

The gene calls are TRBV5-1 and TRBJ1-2; TRBD1 matches 8 bases. CDR3 length equals 15 residues. V was pared by 3 bases and J by 6 bases, with 10 bases of the junction left unmatched. The germline V gene encodes CDR1 SGHRS and CDR2 YFSETQ. The CDR3 coding sequence is TGCGCCAGCAGCTCCCGCTCGACAGGGGACCATGGCTACACCTTC. It codes for CASSSRSTGDHGYTF.